The present T cell receptor beta chain was sequenced within a study of blood T cell repertoires in COVID-19. About the study: Specimens from acute and convalescent COVID-19 originated in the United States, Italy and Spain. PBMCs, B-cell-depleted T cells, or T cells were the source of the cDNA or gDNA that made up the material.

The CDR3 contains 14 residues. Trimming stripped 6 bases from V and 2 bases from J, with 13 bases between. Germline V gives CDR1 KGHSH, CDR2 LQKENI. Under the authors' procedure: Reference gene primer amplification gave estimated nucleated cell counts. Clones were read by immunoSEQ multiplex PCR, and TCRdb kept only the in-frame ones, dropping some. Clonal size and the V and J genes are those of that table, whereas D and trimming came from the DNA. This table holds roughly 140,000 clones, 84% found once. Material: peripheral blood. This chain uses TRBV18 with TRBJ2-5, with TRBD1 as a possible D gene (5 bases). The TCR sequence derives from a woman in her 50s in a cohort sampled during active or convalescent COVID-19. The CDR3: CASSSSTAQETQYF. CDR3 coding DNA: TGTGCCAGCTCGTCGTCGACAGCTCAAGAGACCCAGTACTTC.